The clone carrying this T cell receptor beta chain was observed at least ten times. The sample belongs to a study of identical twins. After template switching added a universal primer site, the resulting cDNA carried unique molecular identifiers. One entry per CDR3 protein results from TCRdb running MiXCR on the 5' RACE reads. There are roughly 720,000 distinct CDR3 sequences in the sample; 15% to 20% occur only once, and around 12% lies in the top ten. The CDR3 loop spans 16 amino acids. Unmatched junction bases numbered 7, after V lost 4 bases and J lost 5 bases. The sample was also linked to a second study, of T cells expressing NK-cell markers. As that study records: The study found dominant NKG2C+ clonotypes at roughly 1.0-7.5% of CD8+ T cells in 5 or 6 donors.

This TCR came from a woman under 30 in good health. The sequenced sample was PBMCs. The chain recombines TRBV12-3 or TRBV12-4 with TRBJ2-1; 11 bases match TRBD2. As DNA, the CDR3 is TGTGCCAGCAGTTCTCCGGGACTAGCGGATAACAATGAGCAGTTCTTC. It is translated as CASSSPGLADNNEQFF.